Below are 16 T cell receptor beta chains sequenced from a single sample in a study of blood T cell repertoires in COVID-19. Profiled with immunoSEQ multiplex PCR; TCRdb holds only in-frame clones, not every one. The sample includes some 47,000 clones, 80% to 90% of them seen just once. Source material: peripheral blood. These receptor sequences come from a woman older than 75 with acute or convalescent COVID-19.

This chain joins TRBV5-6 and TRBJ1-2, with 9 nucleotides matching TRBD1. The V and J ends lost 4 bases and 7 bases, in that order; junction bases with no gene match: 5. Germline CDR1 is SGHDT and CDR2 is YYEEEE. The CDR3 loop spans 13 amino acids. The CDR3 region is CASSRGQGLGYTF. CDR3 DNA sequence: TGTGCCAGCAGCCGGGGACAGGGACTTGGCTACACCTTC.

CDR3 DNA sequence: TGTGCCATCAGCTCGACAGCCTACGAGCAGTACTTC. Protein: CAISSTAYEQYF. The gene calls are TRBV10-3 and TRBJ2-7; a possible D gene is TRBD1 (5 bases). There are 12 residues in the CDR3. Germline CDR1 is ENHRY and CDR2 is SYGVKD. The ends were cut back, 6 bases at V and 2 bases at J, with 8 bases in the middle.

The chain combines TRBV30 with TRBJ1-3, with D possibly being TRBD1 (6 bases). CDR1 and CDR2 from the germline V gene are GTSNPN and SVGIG (reference sequence). The CDR3 spans 15 residues. Trimming took off 3 bases at V and 0 bases at J, with 12 bases between the two ends. CDR3 DNA: TGTGCCTGGAGGGGGGCGGGTTCCTCTGGAAACACCATATATTTT. Protein sequence: CAWRGAGSSGNTIYF.

A remark on this clone: The junction and the germline gene differ at one end; a read error may be behind it. This chain uses TRBV2 with TRBJ2-7, with 7 bases fitting TRBD2. Germline CDR1 reads SNHLY; CDR2 reads FYNNEI. The CDR3 consists of 15 residues. The CDR3 loop reads CVSPLAAGFRYEQYF. Written as DNA, the CDR3 is TGTGTCAGCCCTCTAGCGGCGGGGTTTCGATACGAGCAGTACTTC.

The genes are TRBV7-6 and TRBJ2-5; 7 bases are a match to TRBD2. The CDR3 loop spans 15 amino acids. After removal of 5 bases from V and 4 bases from J, the junction contained 10 bases not matched to a gene. Per the germline V gene, CDR1 is SGHVS and CDR2 is FNYEAQ. DNA of the CDR3: TGTGCCAGCAGCCGGAACGGTGGGGGGGGAGAGACCCAGTACTTC. It is translated as CASSRNGGGGETQYF.

V and J are TRBV9 and TRBJ2-2, with 7 positions matching TRBD2. The CDR3 is 16 residues long. The V segment lost 2 bases and the J segment 3 bases; nucleotides outside the gene matches: 7. Germline loops: CDR1 SGDLS, CDR2 YYNGEE. CDR3 bases: TGTGCCAGCAGCGTTGGAGGGAGGGCTCACACCGGGGAGCTGTTTTTT. It is translated as CASSVGGRAHTGELFF.

V is TRBV19 and J is TRBJ1-4, with 7 bases matching TRBD1. This CDR3 has 14 residues. With 5 bases clipped from V and 7 bases from J, the junction kept 7 bases outside the gene matches. Germline V gene lookup returns CDR1 LNHDA and CDR2 SQIVND (reference sequence). This chain's CDR3 is CASSGDSRIEKLFF. In DNA, the CDR3 is TGTGCCAGTAGTGGGGACAGCCGGATTGAAAAACTGTTTTTT.

The CDR3 spells CASHLGSGQGIDTQYF. DNA for the CDR3: TGCGCCAGCCACTTGGGGAGCGGACAGGGCATAGATACGCAGTATTTT. This sequence joins TRBV5-1 and TRBJ2-3; 8 positions agree with TRBD1. Germline CDR1 reads SGHRS; CDR2 reads YFSETQ. The CDR3 loop spans 16 amino acids. The junction had 15 bases not matched to a gene; V was cut back by 7 bases and J by 5 bases.

The rearrangement uses TRBV3-1 (or the pseudogene TRBV3-2) and TRBJ1-6; D perhaps matches TRBD1 (5 bases). V lost 0 bases, J lost 13 bases, and 10 bases lay in between. The CDR3 consists of 13 residues. Germline V gene data show CDR1 as LGHDT and CDR2 as YNNKEL (reference sequence). This chain's CDR3 is CASSQERGGPLHF. CDR3 DNA sequence: TGTGCCAGCAGCCAAGAACGGGGGGGGCCCCTCCACTTT.

This chain connects TRBV6-1 to TRBJ1-6; D call uncertain. The CDR3 totals 13 residues. The V end was cut by 3 bases, the J end by 9 bases, with 9 bases between. Germline-derived CDR1 and CDR2 are MNHNS and SASEGT. CDR3 protein: CASSDPVRSPLHF. CDR3 DNA: TGTGCCAGCAGTGATCCGGTTCGTTCACCCCTCCACTTT.

The chain combines TRBV3-1 (or the pseudogene TRBV3-2) with TRBJ2-1; the match to TRBD2 covers 7 bases. J was trimmed by 4 bases and V by 2 bases; bases with no gene match: 8. Per germline, CDR1 LGHDT and CDR2 YNNKEL (reference sequence). There are 16 residues in the CDR3. CDR3 nucleotides: TGTGCCAGCAGCCAAAGAGGACGGGGGGATTACAATGAGCAGTTCTTC. This sequence encodes CASSQRGRGDYNEQFF.

The chain joins TRBV7-9 to TRBJ2-1, with 8 bases aligning to TRBD2. The length of the CDR3 is 16 residues. V trimming: 1 base; J trimming: 7 bases; junction bases outside the gene matches: 9. CDR1 and CDR2 (germline): SEHNR, FQNEAQ (reference sequence). The CDR3 DNA reads as TGTGCCAGCAGCTTAGACCCCAGCGGGGGCTCTAATGAGCAGTTCTTC. Translation gives CASSLDPSGGSNEQFF.

In its sample, this clone was seen a few times. The chain joins TRBV5-1 to TRBJ2-7; D ambiguous. Trimming stripped 2 bases from V and 1 base from J, with 7 bases between. Germline CDR1 SGHRS, CDR2 YFSETQ. The CDR3 sequence is 13 residues long. CDR3 bases: TGCGCCAGCAGCTTAGCTGAATCCTACGAGCAGTACTTC. This codes for CASSLAESYEQYF.

The chain employs TRBV6-5 and TRBJ2-7; 7 nucleotides line up with TRBD1. The CDR3 consists of 14 residues. Per the germline V gene, CDR1 is MNHEY and CDR2 is SVGAGI. Trimming took 6 bases from V and 4 from J; bases not matched to a gene: 9. The CDR3 reads CASSSTGYWYEQYF. The CDR3 DNA sequence: TGTGCCAGCAGCTCGACAGGGTACTGGTACGAGCAGTACTTC.

The rearrangement links TRBV5-1 to TRBJ1-5; D unclear. V gave up 5 bases and J gave up 5 bases, with 11 bases separating them. Germline V gives CDR1 SGHRS, CDR2 YFSETQ. This CDR3 has 13 residues. The CDR3 reads CASSATPDQPQHF. CDR3 bases: TGCGCCAGCAGTGCGACACCAGATCAGCCCCAGCATTTT. Filled out from reference TRBV5-1 and TRBJ1-5, the complete variable domain reads KAGVTQTPRYLIKTRGQQVTLSCSPISGHRSVSWYQQTPGQGLQFLFEYFSETQRNKGNFPGRFSGRQFSNSRSEMNVSTLELGDSALYLCASSATPDQPQHFGDGTRLSIL.

J is TRBJ2-5 and V is TRBV28; D is perhaps TRBD2 (6 bases). The ends were cut back, 5 bases at V and 5 bases at J, with 18 bases in the middle. This CDR3 has 15 amino acids. In germline, CDR1 is MDHEN, CDR2 SYDVKM. CDR3: CASSPPEGTRETQYF. The CDR3 coding sequence is TGTGCCAGCAGTCCTCCGGAGGGCACTAGGGAGACCCAGTACTTC.